Sequencing of this TCR beta chain was carried out in a study of CD8 T cell repertoires and HIV-1 epitope variants. Study-level information: T cells were stimulated with Twenty-five Gag and Nef peptides separately. Autologous T cell-negative cells served as antigen-presenting cells in equal numbers. The baseline condition was 1M T cells left uncultured. Whole-study findings and limits: Only beta chains were identified, marking proliferation to antigen, not function.

Of note for this clone: The antigen is undetermined.

Sequenced by immunoSEQ multiplex PCR; TCRdb stores in-frame clones only, minus some. The data hold about 2,900 clones, with approximately 76% observed a single time. The sample taken for sequencing was cultured CD8+ T cells derived from PBMCs. The receptor comes from a male donor with HIV.

The CDR3 here is CASSLNRDRNTEAFF. The CDR3 region has the DNA TGTGCCAGCAGTTTAAATAGGGACAGGAACACTGAAGCTTTCTTT. This chain joins TRBV2 and TRBJ1-1, with 7 bases fitting TRBD1. This CDR3 is built from 15 residues. Per the germline V gene, CDR1 is SNHLY and CDR2 is FYNNEI. V shed 5 bases, J shed 1 base, and the junction held 7 bases outside the gene matches.